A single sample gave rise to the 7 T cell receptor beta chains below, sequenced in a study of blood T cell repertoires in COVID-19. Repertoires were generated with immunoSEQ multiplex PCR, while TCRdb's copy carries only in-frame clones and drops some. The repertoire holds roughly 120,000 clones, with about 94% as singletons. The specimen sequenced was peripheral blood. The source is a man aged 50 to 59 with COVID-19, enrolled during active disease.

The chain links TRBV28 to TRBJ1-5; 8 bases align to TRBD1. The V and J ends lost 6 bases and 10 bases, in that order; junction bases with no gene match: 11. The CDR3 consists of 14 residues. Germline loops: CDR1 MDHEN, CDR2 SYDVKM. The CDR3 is CASSEDRVVDPQHF. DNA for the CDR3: TGTGCCAGCAGCGAGGACAGGGTCGTCGATCCCCAGCATTTT. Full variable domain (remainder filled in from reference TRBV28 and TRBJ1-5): DVKVTQSSRYLVKRTGEKVFLECVQDMDHENMFWYRQDPGLGLRLIYFSYDVKMKEKGDIPEGYSVSREKKERFSLILESASTNQTSMYLCASSEDRVVDPQHFGDGTRLSIL.

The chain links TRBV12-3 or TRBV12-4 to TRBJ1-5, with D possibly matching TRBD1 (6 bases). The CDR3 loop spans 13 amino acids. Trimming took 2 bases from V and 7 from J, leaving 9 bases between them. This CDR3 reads CASSLTGGQPQHF. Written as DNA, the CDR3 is TGTGCCAGCAGTTTAACGGGGGGCCAGCCCCAGCATTTT.

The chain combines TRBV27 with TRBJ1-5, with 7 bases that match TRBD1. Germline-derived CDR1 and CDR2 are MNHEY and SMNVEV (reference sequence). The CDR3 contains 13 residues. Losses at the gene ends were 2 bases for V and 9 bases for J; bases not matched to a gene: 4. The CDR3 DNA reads TGTGCCAGCAGTTTAGTCAGGGACAGGCCCCAGCATTTT. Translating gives CASSLVRDRPQHF.

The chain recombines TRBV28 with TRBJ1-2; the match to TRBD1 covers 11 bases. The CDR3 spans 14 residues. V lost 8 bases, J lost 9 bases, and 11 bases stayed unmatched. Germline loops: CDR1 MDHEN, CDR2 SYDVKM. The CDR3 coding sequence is TGTGCCAGCGTTCGGACAGGGGGCGCGTTTAGCTACACCTTC. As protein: CASVRTGGAFSYTF.

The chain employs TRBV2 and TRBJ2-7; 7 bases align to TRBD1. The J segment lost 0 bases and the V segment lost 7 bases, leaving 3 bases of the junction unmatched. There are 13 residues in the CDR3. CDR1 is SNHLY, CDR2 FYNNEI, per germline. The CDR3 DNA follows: TGTGCCAGCATAAGGGACAGCTCCTACGAGCAGTACTTC. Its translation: CASIRDSSYEQYF.

The CDR3 bases are TGTGCCAGTAGTGCCATAGGACAGGGTGTATACAATGAGCAGTTCTTC. The encoded protein is CASSAIGQGVYNEQFF. V gene TRBV19 combines with J gene TRBJ2-1, with 8 nucleotides matching TRBD1. The CDR3 runs to 16 residues. J lost 4 bases, V lost 5 bases, and 10 bases had no gene match. Germline values: CDR1 LNHDA, CDR2 SQIVND (reference sequence).

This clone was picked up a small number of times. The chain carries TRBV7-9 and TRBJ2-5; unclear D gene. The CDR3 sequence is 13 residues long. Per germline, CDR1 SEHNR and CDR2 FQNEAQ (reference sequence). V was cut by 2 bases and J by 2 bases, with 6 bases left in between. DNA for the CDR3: TGTGCCAGCAGCTTATCTAATCAAGAGACCCAGTACTTC. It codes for CASSLSNQETQYF.